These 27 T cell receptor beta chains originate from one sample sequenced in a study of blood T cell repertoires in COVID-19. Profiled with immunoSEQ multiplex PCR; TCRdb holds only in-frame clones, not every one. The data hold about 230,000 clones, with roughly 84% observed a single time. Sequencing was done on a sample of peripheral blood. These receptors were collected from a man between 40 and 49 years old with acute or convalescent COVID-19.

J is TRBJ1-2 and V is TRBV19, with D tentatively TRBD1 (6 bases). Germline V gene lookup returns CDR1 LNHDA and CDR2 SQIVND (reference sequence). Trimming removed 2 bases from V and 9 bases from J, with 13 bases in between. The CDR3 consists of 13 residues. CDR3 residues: CASSIPRTASYTF. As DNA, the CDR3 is TGTGCCAGTAGTATACCCAGGACAGCAAGCTACACCTTC. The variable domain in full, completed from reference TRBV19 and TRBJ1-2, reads DGGITQSPKYLFRKEGQNVTLSCEQNLNHDAMYWYRQDPGQGLRLIYYSQIVNDFQKGDIAEGYSVSREKKESFPLTVTSAQKNPTAFYLCASSIPRTASYTFGSGTRLTVV.

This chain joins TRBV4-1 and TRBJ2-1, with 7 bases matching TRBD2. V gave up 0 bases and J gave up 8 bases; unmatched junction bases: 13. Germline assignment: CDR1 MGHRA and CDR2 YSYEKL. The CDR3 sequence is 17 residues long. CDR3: CASSQDLAAPTFDEQFF. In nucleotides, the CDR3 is TGCGCCAGCAGCCAAGATCTAGCGGCGCCGACCTTCGATGAGCAGTTCTTC.

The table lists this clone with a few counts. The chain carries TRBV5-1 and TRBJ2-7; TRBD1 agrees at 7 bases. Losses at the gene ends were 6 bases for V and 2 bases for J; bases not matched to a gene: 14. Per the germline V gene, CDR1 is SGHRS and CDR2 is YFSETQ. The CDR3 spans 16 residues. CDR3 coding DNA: TGCGCCAGCAAGCCCCTAACCGGGACAGCAACCTACGAGCAGTACTTC. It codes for CASKPLTGTATYEQYF.

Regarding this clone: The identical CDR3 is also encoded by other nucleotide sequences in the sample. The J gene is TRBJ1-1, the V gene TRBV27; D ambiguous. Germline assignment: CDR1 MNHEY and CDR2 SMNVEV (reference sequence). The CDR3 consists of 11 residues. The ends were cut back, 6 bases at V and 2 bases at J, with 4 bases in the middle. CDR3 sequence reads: CASSQNTEAFF. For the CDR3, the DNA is TGTGCCAGCAGCCAAAACACTGAAGCTTTCTTT.

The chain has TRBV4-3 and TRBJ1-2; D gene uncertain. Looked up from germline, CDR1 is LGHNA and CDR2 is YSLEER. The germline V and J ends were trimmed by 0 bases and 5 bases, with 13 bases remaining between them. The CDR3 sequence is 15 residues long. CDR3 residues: CASSQDSPSGYGYTF. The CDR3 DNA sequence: TGCGCCAGCAGCCAAGATTCCCCTTCGGGATATGGCTACACCTTC.

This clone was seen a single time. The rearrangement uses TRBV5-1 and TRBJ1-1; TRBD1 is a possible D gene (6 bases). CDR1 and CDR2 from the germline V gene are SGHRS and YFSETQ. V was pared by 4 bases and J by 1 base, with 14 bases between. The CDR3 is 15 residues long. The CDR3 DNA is TGCGCCAGCAGCCTCAGGGAGGGGGGGAACACTGAAGCTTTCTTT. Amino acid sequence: CASSLREGGNTEAFF. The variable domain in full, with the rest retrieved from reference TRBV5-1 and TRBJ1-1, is KAGVTQTPRYLIKTRGQQVTLSCSPISGHRSVSWYQQTPGQGLQFLFEYFSETQRNKGNFPGRFSGRQFSNSRSEMNVSTLELGDSALYLCASSLREGGNTEAFFGQGTRLTVV.

CDR3 in DNA: TGTGCCAGCAGCTTAGGGGCTAGCGGGCGTTACAATGAGCAGTTCTTC. Encoded protein: CASSLGASGRYNEQFF. The V call is TRBV7-2, the J call TRBJ2-1, with TRBD2 matching 8 bases. V shed 1 base and J 4 bases; nucleotides not matched to a gene: 6. This CDR3 comprises 16 residues. The germline CDR1 and CDR2 sequences are SGHTA and FQGNSA.

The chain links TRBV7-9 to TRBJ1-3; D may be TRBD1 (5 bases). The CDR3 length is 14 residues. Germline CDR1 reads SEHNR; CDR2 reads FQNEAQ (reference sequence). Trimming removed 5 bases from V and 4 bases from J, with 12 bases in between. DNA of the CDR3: TGTGCCAGCAGCCAAGCGGGGGTCGGAAACACCATATATTTT. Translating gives CASSQAGVGNTIYF. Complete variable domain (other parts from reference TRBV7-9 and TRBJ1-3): DTGVSQNPRHKITKRGQNVTFRCDPISEHNRLYWYRQTLGQGPEFLTYFQNEAQLEKSRLLSDRFSAERPKGSFSTLEIQRTEQGDSAMYLCASSQAGVGNTIYFGEGSWLTVV.

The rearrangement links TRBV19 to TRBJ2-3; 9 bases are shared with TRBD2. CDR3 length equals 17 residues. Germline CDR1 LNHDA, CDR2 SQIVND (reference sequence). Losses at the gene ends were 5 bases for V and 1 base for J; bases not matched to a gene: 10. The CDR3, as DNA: TGTGCCAGTAGTGACATAACGACTAGCGGAGGCACAGATACGCAGTATTTT. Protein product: CASSDITTSGGTDTQYF.

This CDR3 is CASSLGGTGGPSEQFF. CDR3 nucleotide sequence: TGTGCCAGCTCTCTAGGCGGGACAGGGGGACCAAGTGAGCAGTTCTTC. V usage is TRBV18 and J usage is TRBJ2-1; 11 nucleotides line up with TRBD1. The length of the CDR3 is 16 residues. From germline, CDR1 is KGHSH and CDR2 LQKENI. J was trimmed by 9 bases and V by 6 bases; bases with no gene match: 13.

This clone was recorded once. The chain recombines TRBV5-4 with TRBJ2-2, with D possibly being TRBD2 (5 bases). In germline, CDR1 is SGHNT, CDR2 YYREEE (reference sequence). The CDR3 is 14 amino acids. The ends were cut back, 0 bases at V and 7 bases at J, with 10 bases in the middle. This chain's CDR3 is CASSLALEGGELFF. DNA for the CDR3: TGTGCCAGCAGCTTGGCCCTCGAGGGCGGGGAGCTGTTTTTT.

The CDR3: CASSQVLWQPQHF. The CDR3 DNA reads TGTGCCAGCAGCCAAGTCCTATGGCAGCCCCAGCATTTT. The rearrangement uses TRBV2 and TRBJ1-5; D is uncertain. Germline V gives CDR1 SNHLY, CDR2 FYNNEI. Trimming removed 6 bases from V and 7 bases from J, with 13 bases in between. The CDR3 is made up of 13 amino acids.

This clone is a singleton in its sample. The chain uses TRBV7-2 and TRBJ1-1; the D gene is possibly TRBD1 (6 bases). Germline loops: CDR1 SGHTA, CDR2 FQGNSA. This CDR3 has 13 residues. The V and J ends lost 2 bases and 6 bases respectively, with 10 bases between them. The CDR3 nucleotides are TGTGCCAGCAGCTTACAGGGGAAGGCTGAAGCTTTCTTT. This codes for CASSLQGKAEAFF.

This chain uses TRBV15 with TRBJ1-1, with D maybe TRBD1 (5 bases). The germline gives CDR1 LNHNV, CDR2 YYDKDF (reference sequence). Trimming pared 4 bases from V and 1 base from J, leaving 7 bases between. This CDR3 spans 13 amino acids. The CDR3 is CATSNRWNTEAFF. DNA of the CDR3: TGTGCCACCAGCAACAGGTGGAACACTGAAGCTTTCTTT.

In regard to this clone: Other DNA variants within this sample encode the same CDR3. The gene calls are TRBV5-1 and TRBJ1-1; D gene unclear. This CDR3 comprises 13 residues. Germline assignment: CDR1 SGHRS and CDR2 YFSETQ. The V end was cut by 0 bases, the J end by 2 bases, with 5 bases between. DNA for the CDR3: TGCGCCAGCAGCTTGGCCGTCAACACTGAAGCTTTCTTT. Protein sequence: CASSLAVNTEAFF.

DNA of the CDR3: TGTGCCAGCAGCTTCGTTCTAGCGTTAGCCGAGCAGTACTTC. Protein: CASSFVLALAEQYF. The gene calls are TRBV7-9 and TRBJ2-7; TRBD2 might be the D (6 bases). The CDR3 spans 14 residues. V lost 3 bases and J lost 6, with 15 bases in between. In germline, CDR1 is SEHNR, CDR2 FQNEAQ (reference sequence).

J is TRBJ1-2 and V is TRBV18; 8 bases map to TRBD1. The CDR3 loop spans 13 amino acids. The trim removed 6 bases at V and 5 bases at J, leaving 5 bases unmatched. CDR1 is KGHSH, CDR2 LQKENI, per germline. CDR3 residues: CASSSTGEYGYTF. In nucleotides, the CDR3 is TGTGCCAGCTCGTCGACAGGGGAGTATGGCTACACCTTC.

DNA of the CDR3: TGTGCCAGCAGTCCTTATCGAGGGGGCGGCAATCAGCCCCAGCATTTT. It specifies CASSPYRGGGNQPQHF. This rearrangement joins TRBV5-6 to TRBJ1-5, with 7 positions matching TRBD1. V trimming: 5 bases; J trimming: 2 bases; junction bases outside the gene matches: 10. CDR1 and CDR2 (germline): SGHDT, YYEEEE. The CDR3 is 16 residues long.

CDR3 coding DNA: TGTGCCAGCAGCTTGGGTGCGACAGGGGAGCAGTTCTTC. Its protein is CASSLGATGEQFF. The chain couples TRBV7-9 to TRBJ2-1; 7 positions agree with TRBD1. V dropped 3 bases and J dropped 10; count of bases not matched to a gene: 6. This CDR3 is built from 13 residues. Germline CDR1 and CDR2: SEHNR and FQNEAQ (reference sequence).

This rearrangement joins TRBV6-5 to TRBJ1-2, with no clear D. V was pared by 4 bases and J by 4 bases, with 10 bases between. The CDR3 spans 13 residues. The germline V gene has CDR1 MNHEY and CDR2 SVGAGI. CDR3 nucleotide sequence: TGTGCCAGCAGTTCCCGGTTAACCTATGGCTACACCTTC. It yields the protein CASSSRLTYGYTF.

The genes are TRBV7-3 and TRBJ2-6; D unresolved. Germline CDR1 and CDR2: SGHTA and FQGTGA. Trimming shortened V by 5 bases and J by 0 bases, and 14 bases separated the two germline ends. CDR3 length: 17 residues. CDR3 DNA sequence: TGTGCCAGCAGCCCGCCGAGAGGCACCTCTGGGGCCAACGTCCTGACTTTC. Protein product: CASSPPRGTSGANVLTF.

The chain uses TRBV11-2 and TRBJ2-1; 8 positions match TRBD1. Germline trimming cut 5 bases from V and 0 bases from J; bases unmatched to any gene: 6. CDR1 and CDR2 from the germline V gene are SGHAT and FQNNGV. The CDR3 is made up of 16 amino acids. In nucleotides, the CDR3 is TGTGCCAGCAGCCTATCAACAGGGGGCTCCTACAATGAGCAGTTCTTC. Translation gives CASSLSTGGSYNEQFF.

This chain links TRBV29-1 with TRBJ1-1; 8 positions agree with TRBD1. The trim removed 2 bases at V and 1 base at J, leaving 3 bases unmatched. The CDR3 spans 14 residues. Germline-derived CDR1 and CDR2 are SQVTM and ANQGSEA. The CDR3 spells CSVEWGTGNTEAFF. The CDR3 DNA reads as TGCAGCGTTGAATGGGGGACAGGGAACACTGAAGCTTTCTTT.

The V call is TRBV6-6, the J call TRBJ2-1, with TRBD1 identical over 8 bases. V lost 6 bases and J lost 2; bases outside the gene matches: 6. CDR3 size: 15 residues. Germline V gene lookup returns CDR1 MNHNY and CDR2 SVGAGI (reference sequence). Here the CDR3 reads CASSAQGAAYNEQFF. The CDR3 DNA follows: TGTGCCAGCAGCGCCCAGGGGGCGGCCTACAATGAGCAGTTCTTC.

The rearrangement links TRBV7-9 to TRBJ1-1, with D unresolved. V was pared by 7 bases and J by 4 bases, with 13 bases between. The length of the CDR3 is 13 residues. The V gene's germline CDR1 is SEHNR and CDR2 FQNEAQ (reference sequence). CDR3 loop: CASTPNPGTEAFF. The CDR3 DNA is TGTGCCAGCACCCCTAATCCCGGCACTGAAGCTTTCTTT.

CDR3 in amino acids: CASSAGGLNEKLFF. CDR3 bases: TGTGCCAGCAGTGCCGGAGGTCTTAATGAAAAACTGTTTTTT. The V and J genes are TRBV27 and TRBJ1-4, with D uncertain. Germline V CDR1 and CDR2: MNHEY, SMNVEV (reference sequence). The CDR3 has 14 amino acids. V lost 5 bases to trimming and J lost 4 bases, with 11 bases between them.

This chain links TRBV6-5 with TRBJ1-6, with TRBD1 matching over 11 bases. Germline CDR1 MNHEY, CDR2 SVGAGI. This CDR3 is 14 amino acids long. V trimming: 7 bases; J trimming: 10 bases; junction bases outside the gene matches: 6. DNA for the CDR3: TGTGCCAGCACGGGACAGGGGGGTTTCTCACCCCTCCACTTT. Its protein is CASTGQGGFSPLHF.